The 4 T cell receptor beta chains presented below share a single source sample, sequenced in a study of human T cells and chemical hapten exposure. TCRdb itself ran the RACE reads through MiXCR, one entry per CDR3 protein. The sample contains roughly 100,000 distinct CDR3 sequences, approximately 8.2% of which appear only once. As for time point: healthy volunteer bleed at 2 weeks. Unfractionated whole blood yielded the extracted total RNA. The sequencing sample was made of whole blood. The receptors shown here come from a female donor in good health. Some clones in this sample may be carry-over from other donors' samples.

This clonotype was seen a handful of times. This rearrangement joins TRBV12-3 or TRBV12-4 to TRBJ2-3, with D unresolved. The CDR3 contains 14 residues. The V end was cut by 4 bases, the J end by 4 bases, with 12 bases between. CDR3 DNA sequence: TGTGCCAGCAGTTCCCTGAACGGACCAGATACGCAGTATTTT. This encodes CASSSLNGPDTQYF.

This clonotype was seen only a few times. CDR3 residues: CALAGRLAGGGEQYF. The CDR3 coding sequence is TGTGCCTTGGCGGGCCGACTAGCGGGAGGAGGCGAGCAGTACTTC. The V call is TRBV30, the J call TRBJ2-7; 13 nucleotides align to TRBD2. CDR1 and CDR2 (germline): GTSNPN, SVGIG (reference sequence). With V trimmed by 7 bases and J by 6 bases, 12 bases remained unmatched. The CDR3 loop spans 15 amino acids.

This clonotype was counted at least ten times. The chain links TRBV20-1 to TRBJ2-1; D is possibly TRBD2 (5 bases). Trimming left V 6 bases short and J 10 bases short, with 19 bases between. Germline assignment: CDR1 DFQATT and CDR2 SNEGSKA (reference sequence). This CDR3 comprises 13 residues. CDR3 bases: TGCAGTGCCCTAAGCCGAGGGAAGGGCGAGCAGTTCTTC. It encodes CSALSRGKGEQFF.

J is TRBJ2-1 and V is TRBV6-2 or TRBV6-3; no clear D gene. Trimming cost V 5 bases and J 8 bases, with 25 bases left between them. The germline CDR1 and CDR2 sequences are MNHEY and SVGEGT. CDR3 length: 17 residues. DNA of the CDR3: TGTGCCAGCAGTCTTACCTCCCGGGCCCCCGAAGACGATGAGCAGTTCTTC. This gives the protein CASSLTSRAPEDDEQFF.